This TCR beta chain was observed in a study of regulatory T cells in long-lasting Graves disease. Study-wide background: Antithyroid drugs had been taken by newly diagnosed Graves' patients for under 3 months.

V dropped 5 bases and J dropped 7; count of bases not matched to a gene: 4. Germline V gene data show CDR1 as SNHLY and CDR2 as FYNNEI. CDR3 length equals 13 residues. Time point here: newly diagnosed GD, antithyroid drugs for less than 3 months. From PBMCs, RNA was extracted and then used to make the TCR library. To make TCR beta libraries, researchers used iRepertoire HTBI primers and Arm-PCR of CDR3 regions. Via MiXCR, TCRdb re-called the multiplex PCR reads, giving one row per CDR3 protein. The data show hundreds of thousands of distinct CDR3 sequences, roughly 15% seen once. These data also featured in a second study, about T cells in Graves' hyperthyroidism and ophthalmopathy. From that study: The authors deemed Graves' hyperthyroidism stable absent ophthalmopathy progression within 18 months. Ophthalmopathy was told apart from stable hyperthyroidism by a 13 V-J model.

The clonotype was recovered from a woman aged 30 to 39 with Graves disease. The J gene is TRBJ1-5, the V gene TRBV2; TRBD1 aligns across 8 bases. Here the sequenced sample was peripheral blood mononuclear cells (PBMCs), taken at new diagnosis, from a patient treated with antithyroid drugs. The CDR3 DNA is TGTGCCAGCAGTACAGGGGGAAGGCAGCCCCAGCATTTT. It specifies CASSTGGRQPQHF.